This T cell receptor beta chain was recovered during a study of OX40 agonist ivuxolimab in advanced cancers. This clone was found a few times. Some clones are missing from TCRdb's copy, which holds only in-frame ones; the method was immunoSEQ multiplex PCR. There are about 47,000 clones in the sample; around 85% occur only once, and 13% to 15% lies in the top ten. CDR3 length: 13 amino acids. After removal of 5 bases from V and 4 bases from J, the junction contained 3 bases not matched to a gene. Per germline, CDR1 LNHDA and CDR2 SQIVND (reference sequence). This receptor was identified in an adult with an advanced solid tumor such as melanoma, head and neck, liver or kidney cancer. This chain links TRBV19 with TRBJ1-2, with TRBD1 identical over 8 bases. Material: CD4+ or CD8+ T cells sorted from blood, obtained in a trial of the OX40 agonist ivuxolimab. The CDR3 protein is CASSPDRAYGYTF. The CDR3 coding sequence is TGTGCCAGTAGTCCGGACAGGGCCTATGGCTACACCTTC.